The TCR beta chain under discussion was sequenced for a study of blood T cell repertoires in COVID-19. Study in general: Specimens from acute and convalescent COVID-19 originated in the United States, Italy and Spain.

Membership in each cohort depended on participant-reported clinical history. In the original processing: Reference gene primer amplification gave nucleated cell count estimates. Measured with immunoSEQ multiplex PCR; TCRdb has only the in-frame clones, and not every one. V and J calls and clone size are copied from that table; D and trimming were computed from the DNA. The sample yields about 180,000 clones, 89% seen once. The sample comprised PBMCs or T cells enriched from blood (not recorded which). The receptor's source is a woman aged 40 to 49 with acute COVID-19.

The CDR3: CASSPLRTGNTEAFF. The DNA of the CDR3 is TGTGCCAGTAGTCCCCTCCGGACAGGGAACACTGAAGCTTTCTTT. The chain joins TRBV19 to TRBJ1-1, with 7 bases identical to TRBD1. V shed 5 bases and J 1 base; nucleotides not matched to a gene: 7. The CDR3 extends over 15 amino acids. The germline V gene encodes CDR1 LNHDA and CDR2 SQIVND (reference sequence).